This TCR beta chain emerged from a study of cytomegalovirus exposure and HLA in healthy donors. Study-wide points: Sequencing likely produced, as an artifact, a cluster of highly shared sequence variants. A few V segments could not be told apart, such as TRBV6-2 and TRBV6-3, and were left out.

Amplification used 60 Vbeta primers and 13 Jbeta primers. Profiling relied on immunoSEQ multiplex PCR, and the TCRdb table lists in-frame clones only, not all of them. The sample has over 100,000 clones, about 74% seen once. V dropped 1 base and J dropped 5 bases, with 8 bases sitting between them. The CDR3 is 13 residues long. Germline CDR1 LNHDA, CDR2 SQIVND (reference sequence). Concerning this clone itself: What it recognizes is unknown. Other DNA sequences in the same sample also yield this CDR3.

The chain links TRBV19 to TRBJ1-1; D is uncertain. The sequence was collected from a female donor in good health and CMV-seronegative. Specimen: PBMCs. The DNA for the CDR3 is TGTGCCAGTAGTATAGGAGTCGATACTGAAGCTTTCTTT. This translates into CASSIGVDTEAFF. Drawing the rest from reference TRBV19 and TRBJ1-1, the complete variable domain is DGGITQSPKYLFRKEGQNVTLSCEQNLNHDAMYWYRQDPGQGLRLIYYSQIVNDFQKGDIAEGYSVSREKKESFPLTVTSAQKNPTAFYLCASSIGVDTEAFFGQGTRLTVV.